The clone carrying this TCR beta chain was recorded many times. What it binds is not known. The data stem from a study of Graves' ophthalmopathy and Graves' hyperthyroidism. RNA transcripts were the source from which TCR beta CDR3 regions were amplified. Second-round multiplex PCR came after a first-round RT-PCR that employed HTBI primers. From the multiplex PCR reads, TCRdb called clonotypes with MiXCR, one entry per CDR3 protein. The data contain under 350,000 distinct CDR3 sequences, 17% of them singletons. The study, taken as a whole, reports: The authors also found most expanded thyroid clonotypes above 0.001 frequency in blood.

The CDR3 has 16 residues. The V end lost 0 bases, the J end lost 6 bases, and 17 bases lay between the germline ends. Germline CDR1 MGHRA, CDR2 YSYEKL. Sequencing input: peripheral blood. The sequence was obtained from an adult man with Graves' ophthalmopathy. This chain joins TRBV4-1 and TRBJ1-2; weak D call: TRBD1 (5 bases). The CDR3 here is CASSQEPRARADGYTF. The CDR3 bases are TGCGCCAGCAGCCAAGAACCCAGGGCTAGGGCTGATGGCTACACCTTC.